Listed below are T cell receptor beta chains from one sample, sequenced in a study of cytomegalovirus exposure and HLA in healthy donors. Profiled with immunoSEQ multiplex PCR; TCRdb holds only in-frame clones, not every one. The sample yields 150,000 or so clones, around 74% seen once. The sequenced sample was PBMCs. The receptors stem from a woman aged 25 to 39 in good health and CMV-seronegative. Both conserved end residues are part of each CDR3. Fields, in order: clone size, D gene, J gene, V gene, CDR3 DNA, CDR3 protein. A D gene is named only where the DNA matches it firmly. Size is stated for part of the rows, as once, few or many counts, or as a class when the clone is expanded.

abundance: -
d_gene: TRBD1
j_gene: TRBJ2-5
v_gene: TRBV5-1
CDR3nt: TGCGCCAGCAGCGCGGGACAGGGGGCACCGGAGACCCAGTACTTC
CDR3aa: CASSAGQGAPETQYF

abundance: -
d_gene: TRBD1
j_gene: TRBJ2-2
v_gene: TRBV6-5
CDR3nt: TGTGCCAGCAGATTACAGGGGACCAAGGGCGGGGAGCTGTTTTTT
CDR3aa: CASRLQGTKGGELFF

abundance: -
d_gene: -
j_gene: TRBJ1-1
v_gene: TRBV9
CDR3nt: TGTGCCAGATCGGGGAGCCAAGCTTTCTTT
CDR3aa: CARSGSQAFF

abundance: -
d_gene: TRBD1
j_gene: TRBJ2-7
v_gene: TRBV2
CDR3nt: TGTGCCAGCAAGCGGCAGGGGGAAGACTACGAGCAGTACTTC
CDR3aa: CASKRQGEDYEQYF

abundance: -
d_gene: -
j_gene: TRBJ2-2
v_gene: TRBV7-9
CDR3nt: TGTGCCAGCAGCTATCTGGGGGCCCCGTTAACCGGGGAGCTGTTTTTT
CDR3aa: CASSYLGAPLTGELFF

abundance: -
d_gene: -
j_gene: TRBJ2-7
v_gene: TRBV6-6
CDR3nt: TGTGCCAGCAGTTACTCGGGGGACTACGAGCAGTACTTC
CDR3aa: CASSYSGDYEQYF

abundance: -
d_gene: -
j_gene: TRBJ1-5
v_gene: TRBV2
CDR3nt: TGTGCCAGCAGAGGGGGGGGGCTGGGAAATCAGCCCCAGCATTTT
CDR3aa: CASRGGGLGNQPQHF

abundance: -
d_gene: -
j_gene: TRBJ1-3
v_gene: TRBV6-6
CDR3nt: TGTGCCAGCAGTTACTTGTTACCGGGACAAGGAAACACCATATATTTT
CDR3aa: CASSYLLPGQGNTIYF

abundance: -
d_gene: -
j_gene: TRBJ1-2
v_gene: TRBV9
CDR3nt: TGTGCCAGCACCCACAGGAGTTCCTATGGCTACACCTTC
CDR3aa: CASTHRSSYGYTF

abundance: -
d_gene: -
j_gene: TRBJ1-2
v_gene: TRBV6-5
CDR3nt: TGTGCCAGCGGGGACATGTACAGCTATGGCTACACCTTC
CDR3aa: CASGDMYSYGYTF

abundance: -
d_gene: -
j_gene: TRBJ1-6
v_gene: TRBV30
CDR3nt: TGTGCCTGGAGTAGGGGTGGGCCCTATAATTCACCCCTCCACTTT
CDR3aa: CAWSRGGPYNSPLHF

abundance: -
d_gene: TRBD2
j_gene: TRBJ2-7
v_gene: TRBV2
CDR3nt: TGTGCCAGCAGTGCGCGGCCCCGGGGGGACGAGCAGTACTTC
CDR3aa: CASSARPRGDEQYF

abundance: -
d_gene: TRBD2
j_gene: TRBJ2-3
v_gene: TRBV27
CDR3nt: TGTGCCAGCAGTTTACTAGCGGGGGGGAGGTCAGATACGCAGTATTTT
CDR3aa: CASSLLAGGRSDTQYF

abundance: -
d_gene: TRBD2
j_gene: TRBJ2-1
v_gene: TRBV27
CDR3nt: TGTGCCAGCAGCCGAGCGGGGGGGAATGAGCAGTTCTTC
CDR3aa: CASSRAGGNEQFF

abundance: -
d_gene: -
j_gene: TRBJ2-3
v_gene: TRBV5-4
CDR3nt: TGTGCCAGCAGCTCAGGAACGTACACAGATACGCAGTATTTT
CDR3aa: CASSSGTYTDTQYF

abundance: -
d_gene: -
j_gene: TRBJ2-1
v_gene: TRBV7-6
CDR3nt: TGTGCCAGCAGCTTAATGGGGCCCTACAATGAGCAGTTCTTC
CDR3aa: CASSLMGPYNEQFF

abundance: -
d_gene: TRBD1
j_gene: TRBJ1-6
v_gene: TRBV6-6
CDR3nt: TGTGCCAGCAGTACGACAGGGCAATCACCCCTCCACTTT
CDR3aa: CASSTTGQSPLHF

abundance: -
d_gene: -
j_gene: TRBJ1-2
v_gene: TRBV30
CDR3nt: TGTGCCTGGACTACCCCACCCGGGAGCTACACCTTC
CDR3aa: CAWTTPPGSYTF

abundance: -
d_gene: TRBD1
j_gene: TRBJ1-2
v_gene: TRBV6-6
CDR3nt: TGTGCCAGCAGTGCCCGACAGGGGGACTATGGCTACACCTTC
CDR3aa: CASSARQGDYGYTF

abundance: -
d_gene: -
j_gene: TRBJ2-3
v_gene: TRBV10-3
CDR3nt: TGTGCCAGCATCCCGGGACTCAGCACAGATACGCAGTATTTT
CDR3aa: CASIPGLSTDTQYF

abundance: -
d_gene: TRBD1
j_gene: TRBJ2-7
v_gene: TRBV6-5
CDR3nt: TGTGCCAGTGAGAGGGCAGGGGGTGGTGAGCAGTACTTC
CDR3aa: CASERAGGGEQYF

abundance: -
d_gene: -
j_gene: TRBJ1-2
v_gene: TRBV6-6
CDR3nt: TGTGCCAGCAGCTCCCCGCGCAGGGCTTTCTATGGCTACACCTTC
CDR3aa: CASSSPRRAFYGYTF

abundance: once
d_gene: -
j_gene: TRBJ1-4
v_gene: TRBV2
CDR3nt: -
CDR3aa: CASILGRGKVNEKLFF

abundance: -
d_gene: -
j_gene: TRBJ1-5
v_gene: TRBV19
CDR3nt: TGTGCCAGTAGAACCCTAGGAGGCGCGGCCCAGCCCCAGCATTTT
CDR3aa: CASRTLGGAAQPQHF

abundance: -
d_gene: -
j_gene: TRBJ1-1
v_gene: TRBV27
CDR3nt: TGTGCCAGCAGTTTAGTTTCACTCTCGGGGACTGAAGCTTTCTTT
CDR3aa: CASSLVSLSGTEAFF

abundance: once
d_gene: -
j_gene: TRBJ1-3
v_gene: TRBV19
CDR3nt: TGTGCCACTGAGATGAGCTCTGGAAACACCATATATTTT
CDR3aa: CATEMSSGNTIYF

abundance: -
d_gene: -
j_gene: TRBJ2-2
v_gene: TRBV21-1
CDR3nt: TGTGCCCGCGGGGGTAAGGGCGACACCGGGGAGCTGTTTTTT
CDR3aa: CARGGKGDTGELFF

abundance: -
d_gene: -
j_gene: TRBJ2-7
v_gene: TRBV28
CDR3nt: TGTGCCAGCAGTTCAGGGGGGACAGACTTCTACGAGCAGTACTTC
CDR3aa: CASSSGGTDFYEQYF

abundance: -
d_gene: -
j_gene: TRBJ1-1
v_gene: TRBV28
CDR3nt: TGTGCCAGCAGTACCAGACAGGATACAAGAGACATGAACACTGAAGCTTTCTTT
CDR3aa: CASSTRQDTRDMNTEAFF

abundance: -
d_gene: -
j_gene: TRBJ1-3
v_gene: TRBV6-1
CDR3nt: TGTGCCAGCAGTGAAGCGCGGAACACCATATATTTT
CDR3aa: CASSEARNTIYF

abundance: once
d_gene: -
j_gene: TRBJ1-4
v_gene: TRBV9
CDR3nt: TGTGCCAGCAGCGTAGGAGTATCTACAGCTAATGAAAAACTGTTTTTT
CDR3aa: CASSVGVSTANEKLFF

abundance: -
d_gene: TRBD1
j_gene: TRBJ1-6
v_gene: TRBV2
CDR3nt: TGTGCCAGCAGCCTCATGGGGGTGGGGACAGGGAATAATTCACCCCTCCACTTT
CDR3aa: CASSLMGVGTGNNSPLHF

abundance: -
d_gene: TRBD1
j_gene: TRBJ1-2
v_gene: TRBV5-5
CDR3nt: TGTGCCACGGGACAGGGGTCCAACTATGGCTACACCTTC
CDR3aa: CATGQGSNYGYTF

abundance: -
d_gene: TRBD1
j_gene: TRBJ2-2
v_gene: TRBV7-8
CDR3nt: TGTGCCAGCAGCTTGGACAGGACTCTTGGTTGGGACGGGGAGCTGTTTTTT
CDR3aa: CASSLDRTLGWDGELFF

abundance: -
d_gene: TRBD2
j_gene: TRBJ2-1
v_gene: TRBV4-1
CDR3nt: TGCGCCAGCAGCCAAGGGCCGGCGGCATGGCGGGGCGGGGGCTCCTACAATGAGCAGTTCTTC
CDR3aa: CASSQGPAAWRGGGSYNEQFF

abundance: few
d_gene: -
j_gene: TRBJ1-2
v_gene: TRBV7-8
CDR3nt: TGTGCCAGCAGCCAATATCGTGAGGGCTACACCTTC
CDR3aa: CASSQYREGYTF

abundance: once
d_gene: -
j_gene: TRBJ1-1
v_gene: TRBV28
CDR3nt: TGTGCCAGCAGTTTATATAGGGGGACCGTGAACACTGAAGCTTTCTTT
CDR3aa: CASSLYRGTVNTEAFF

abundance: -
d_gene: -
j_gene: TRBJ1-1
v_gene: TRBV10-3
CDR3nt: TGTGCCATCAGTGAGTCCCGAGGCACTGAAGCTTTCTTT
CDR3aa: CAISESRGTEAFF

abundance: -
d_gene: -
j_gene: TRBJ1-2
v_gene: TRBV2
CDR3nt: TGTGCCAGCAGCCCCTACCCAGGTCGGTATGGCTACACCTTC
CDR3aa: CASSPYPGRYGYTF

abundance: -
d_gene: -
j_gene: TRBJ1-4
v_gene: TRBV10-3
CDR3nt: TGTGCCATCAGTGATCAGCGTACTAATGAAAAACTGTTTTTT
CDR3aa: CAISDQRTNEKLFF

abundance: few
d_gene: -
j_gene: TRBJ1-1
v_gene: TRBV27
CDR3nt: TGTGCCAGCAGTCCCCTCCGGAGGGCCATGAACACTGAAGCTTTCTTT
CDR3aa: CASSPLRRAMNTEAFF

abundance: -
d_gene: -
j_gene: TRBJ2-1
v_gene: TRBV7-9
CDR3nt: TGTGCCAGCAGCTTAGAGACTTCGATATACAATGAGCAGTTCTTC
CDR3aa: CASSLETSIYNEQFF

abundance: few
d_gene: TRBD2
j_gene: TRBJ2-3
v_gene: TRBV7-6
CDR3nt: TGTGCCAGCAGCCGGGACTACACAGATACGCAGTATTTT
CDR3aa: CASSRDYTDTQYF

abundance: -
d_gene: TRBD2
j_gene: TRBJ2-3
v_gene: TRBV27
CDR3nt: TGTGCCAGCAGGATTCTAGCGGGGGGTGCAGATACGCAGTATTTT
CDR3aa: CASRILAGGADTQYF

abundance: -
d_gene: -
j_gene: TRBJ2-5
v_gene: TRBV5-1
CDR3nt: TGCGCCAGCAGCTTGGGGCCGGGGGAGACCCAGTACTTC
CDR3aa: CASSLGPGETQYF

abundance: -
d_gene: -
j_gene: TRBJ1-2
v_gene: TRBV5-1
CDR3nt: TGCGCCAGCAGCTTGGGGCAGGGCTCGGGCTATGGCTACACCTTC
CDR3aa: CASSLGQGSGYGYTF

abundance: -
d_gene: TRBD1
j_gene: TRBJ2-3
v_gene: TRBV5-6
CDR3nt: TGTGCCAGCAGCTTGAGACTGACAGGGGGTGAGACAGATACGCAGTATTTT
CDR3aa: CASSLRLTGGETDTQYF

abundance: -
d_gene: -
j_gene: TRBJ1-5
v_gene: TRBV2
CDR3nt: TGTGCCAGCAGGGATACAGGAAGCAATCAGCCCCAGCATTTT
CDR3aa: CASRDTGSNQPQHF

abundance: few
d_gene: TRBD1
j_gene: TRBJ1-1
v_gene: TRBV10-3
CDR3nt: TGTGCCATCAGTGTTTTGGGACAGTTTGAAGCTTTCTTT
CDR3aa: CAISVLGQFEAFF

abundance: few
d_gene: TRBD1
j_gene: TRBJ2-5
v_gene: TRBV30
CDR3nt: TGTGCCTGGAGTGTACAGCCAGGGGGGACCCAGTACTTC
CDR3aa: CAWSVQPGGTQYF

abundance: many
d_gene: -
j_gene: TRBJ1-2
v_gene: TRBV29-1
CDR3nt: TGCAGCGTTGCCGCACAGGTCACAAAAGCTAACTATGGCTACACCTTC
CDR3aa: CSVAAQVTKANYGYTF

abundance: -
d_gene: TRBD2
j_gene: TRBJ2-7
v_gene: TRBV10-3
CDR3nt: TGTGCCATCAGTGAGTTGCCTAGCGGTGATTACGAGCAGTACTTC
CDR3aa: CAISELPSGDYEQYF

abundance: -
d_gene: TRBD1
j_gene: TRBJ1-6
v_gene: TRBV7-6
CDR3nt: TGTGCCAGCAGCGCCGACAGGGGGGAAAATTCACCCCTCCACTTT
CDR3aa: CASSADRGENSPLHF

abundance: -
d_gene: TRBD1
j_gene: TRBJ2-2
v_gene: TRBV18
CDR3nt: TGTGCCAGCTCACCACTCGGACAGGGGGCTTCCGGGGAGCTGTTTTTT
CDR3aa: CASSPLGQGASGELFF